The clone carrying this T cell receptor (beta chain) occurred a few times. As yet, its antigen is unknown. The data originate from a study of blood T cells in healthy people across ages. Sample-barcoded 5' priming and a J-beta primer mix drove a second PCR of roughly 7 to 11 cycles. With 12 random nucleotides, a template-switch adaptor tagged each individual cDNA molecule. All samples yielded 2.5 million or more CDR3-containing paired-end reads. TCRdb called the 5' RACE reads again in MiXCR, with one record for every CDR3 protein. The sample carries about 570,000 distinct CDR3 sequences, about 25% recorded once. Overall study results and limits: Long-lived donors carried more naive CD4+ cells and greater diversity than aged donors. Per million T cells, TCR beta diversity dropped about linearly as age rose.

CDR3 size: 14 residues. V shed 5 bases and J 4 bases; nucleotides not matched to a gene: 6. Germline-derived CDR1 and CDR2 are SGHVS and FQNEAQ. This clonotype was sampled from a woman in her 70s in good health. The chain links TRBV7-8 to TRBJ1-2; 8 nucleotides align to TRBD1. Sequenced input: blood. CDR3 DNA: TGTGCCAGCAGCCCCGGGACAGGAACCTATGGCTACACCTTC. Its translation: CASSPGTGTYGYTF.